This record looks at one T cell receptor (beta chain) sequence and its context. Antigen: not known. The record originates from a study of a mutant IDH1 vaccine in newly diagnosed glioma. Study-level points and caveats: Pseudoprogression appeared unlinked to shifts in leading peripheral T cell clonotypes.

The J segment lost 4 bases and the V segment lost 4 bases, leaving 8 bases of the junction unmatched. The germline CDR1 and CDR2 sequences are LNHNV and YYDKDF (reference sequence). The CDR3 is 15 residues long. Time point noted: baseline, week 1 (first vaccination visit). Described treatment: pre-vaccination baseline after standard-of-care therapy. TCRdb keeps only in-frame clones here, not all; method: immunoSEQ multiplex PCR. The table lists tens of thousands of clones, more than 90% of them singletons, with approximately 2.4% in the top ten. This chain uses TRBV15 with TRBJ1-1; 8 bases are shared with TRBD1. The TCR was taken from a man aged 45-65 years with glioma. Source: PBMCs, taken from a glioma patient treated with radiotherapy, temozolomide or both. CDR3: CATSKDRGFGTEAFF. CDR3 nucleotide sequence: TGTGCCACCAGCAAAGACAGGGGATTTGGCACTGAAGCTTTCTTT.